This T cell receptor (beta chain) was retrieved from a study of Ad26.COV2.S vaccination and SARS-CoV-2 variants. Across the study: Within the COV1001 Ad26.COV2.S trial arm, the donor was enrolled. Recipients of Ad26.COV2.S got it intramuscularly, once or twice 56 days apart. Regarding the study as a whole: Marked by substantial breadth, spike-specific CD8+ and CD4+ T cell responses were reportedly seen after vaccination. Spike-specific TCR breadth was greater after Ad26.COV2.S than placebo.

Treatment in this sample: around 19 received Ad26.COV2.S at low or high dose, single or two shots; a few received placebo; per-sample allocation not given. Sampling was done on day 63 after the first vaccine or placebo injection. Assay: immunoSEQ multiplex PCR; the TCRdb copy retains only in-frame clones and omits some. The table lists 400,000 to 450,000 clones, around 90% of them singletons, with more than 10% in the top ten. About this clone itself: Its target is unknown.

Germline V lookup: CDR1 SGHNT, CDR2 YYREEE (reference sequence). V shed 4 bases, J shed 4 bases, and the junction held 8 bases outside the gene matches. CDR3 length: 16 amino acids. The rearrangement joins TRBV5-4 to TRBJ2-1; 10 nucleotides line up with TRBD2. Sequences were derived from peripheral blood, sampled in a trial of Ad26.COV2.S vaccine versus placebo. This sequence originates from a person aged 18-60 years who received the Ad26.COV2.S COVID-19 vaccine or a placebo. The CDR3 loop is CASSLPSGRSYNEQFF. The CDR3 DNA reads TGTGCCAGCAGCCTCCCTAGCGGGAGATCATACAATGAGCAGTTCTTC.